This entry lists 8 T cell receptor beta chains sequenced from one sample in a study of cytomegalovirus exposure and HLA in healthy donors. In the PCR, 60 Vbeta and 13 Jbeta primers were used. Data came from immunoSEQ multiplex PCR; TCRdb stores just in-frame clones and leaves some out. The table records around 140,000 clones, roughly 81% of them present only once. The sequenced material came from PBMCs. The origin of the receptors is a female donor in good health and CMV-seronegative.

This chain uses TRBV9 with TRBJ2-3, with D maybe TRBD1 (6 bases). CDR1 is SGDLS, CDR2 YYNGEE, per germline. The CDR3 covers 17 residues. Trimming removed 3 bases at V and 5 bases at J, with 22 bases between. CDR3 residues: CASSARPTGEQGDTQYF. The CDR3 nucleotides read TGTGCCAGCAGCGCCCGCCCGACAGGAGAACAGGGAGATACGCAGTATTTT.

This clone has just a few counts. J is TRBJ2-7 and V is TRBV5-4, with 8 bases that match TRBD1. Germline V gene lookup returns CDR1 SGHNT and CDR2 YYREEE (reference sequence). Germline trimming cut 4 bases from V and 3 bases from J; bases unmatched to any gene: 9. The CDR3 contains 15 residues. CDR3 sequence reads: CASSNGQGNFYEQYF. Written as DNA, the CDR3 is TGTGCCAGCAGCAACGGACAGGGTAACTTCTACGAGCAGTACTTC.

This chain links TRBV28 with TRBJ2-7, with TRBD2 identical over 8 bases. Germline CDR1 and CDR2: MDHEN and SYDVKM. The CDR3 extends over 13 amino acids. The junction had 3 bases not matched to a gene; V was cut back by 6 bases and J by 2 bases. The CDR3 region has the DNA TGTGCCAGCAGGCTAGCGGGTCCCTACGAGCAGTACTTC. This gives the protein CASRLAGPYEQYF.

This rearrangement joins TRBV4-1 to TRBJ1-1; 9 positions match TRBD1. This CDR3 is built from 14 residues. The germline V gene encodes CDR1 MGHRA and CDR2 YSYEKL. The J segment lost 7 bases and the V segment lost 3 bases, leaving 6 bases of the junction unmatched. The CDR3 sequence: CASSQADRGSEAFF. CDR3 nucleotides: TGCGCCAGCAGCCAGGCCGACAGGGGGAGTGAAGCTTTCTTT.

V usage is TRBV29-1 and J usage is TRBJ1-2, with D possibly being TRBD1 (5 bases). CDR3 length equals 12 residues. Germline lookup yields CDR1 SQVTM and CDR2 ANQGSEA. V lost 4 bases to trimming and J lost 7 bases, with 13 bases between them. The CDR3 sequence: CSVGDEGLGYTF. The CDR3 DNA reads TGCAGCGTTGGGGACGAGGGACTTGGCTACACCTTC.

The CDR3 loop reads CASSYTGQMNTEAFF. CDR3 DNA sequence: TGTGCCAGCAGCTACACGGGACAGATGAACACTGAAGCTTTCTTT. The V call is TRBV6-5, the J call TRBJ1-1; TRBD1 matches at 7 bases. The CDR3 extends over 15 amino acids. Trimming took 6 bases from V and 0 from J; bases not matched to a gene: 7. Germline V lookup: CDR1 MNHEY, CDR2 SVGAGI.

The chain has TRBV5-4 and TRBJ2-3; 10 bases are a match to TRBD2. Per germline, CDR1 SGHNT and CDR2 YYREEE (reference sequence). The CDR3 loop spans 15 amino acids. The V segment lost 4 bases and the J segment 4 bases; nucleotides outside the gene matches: 6. The CDR3 spells CASSLALAGADTQYF. In nucleotides, the CDR3 is TGTGCCAGCAGCCTCGCGCTAGCGGGGGCAGATACGCAGTATTTT.

This clone has just one count. The rearrangement uses TRBV7-9 and TRBJ2-7; 10 nucleotides line up with TRBD2. This CDR3 has 16 residues. The germline gives CDR1 SEHNR, CDR2 FQNEAQ (reference sequence). V lost 3 bases to trimming and J lost 0 bases; unmatched junction nucleotides: 5. The CDR3 nucleotides read TGTGCCAGCAGCTTGGCCGGACTAGCGGCCTCCTACGAGCAGTACTTC. Translated, it gives CASSLAGLAASYEQYF. The full variable domain, its missing parts supplied by reference TRBV7-9 and TRBJ2-7, is DTGVSQNPRHKITKRGQNVTFRCDPISEHNRLYWYRQTLGQGPEFLTYFQNEAQLEKSRLLSDRFSAERPKGSFSTLEIQRTEQGDSAMYLCASSLAGLAASYEQYFGPGTRLTVT.